This T cell receptor beta chain appears in the sequencing data of a study of blood T cell repertoires in COVID-19. Repertoires were generated with immunoSEQ multiplex PCR, while TCRdb's copy carries only in-frame clones and drops some. The repertoire has approximately 390,000 clones, 90% of them found once; the top ten carry 6.5% to 7%. This clone has a handful of counts. Sequence at one end of the junction differs from germline and may be a read error. Germline V gene data show CDR1 as LGHNA and CDR2 as YNFKEQ. The CDR3 length is 12 residues. This clonotype was sampled from a man between 18 and 29 years old with active or convalescent COVID-19. V is TRBV4-2 and J is TRBJ2-7, with D possibly matching TRBD1 (6 bases). The specimen sequenced was peripheral blood. This CDR3 is CASSQDGGQRRF. CDR3 coding DNA: TGTGCCAGCAGCCAAGATGGCGGACAGAGGCGTTTC.